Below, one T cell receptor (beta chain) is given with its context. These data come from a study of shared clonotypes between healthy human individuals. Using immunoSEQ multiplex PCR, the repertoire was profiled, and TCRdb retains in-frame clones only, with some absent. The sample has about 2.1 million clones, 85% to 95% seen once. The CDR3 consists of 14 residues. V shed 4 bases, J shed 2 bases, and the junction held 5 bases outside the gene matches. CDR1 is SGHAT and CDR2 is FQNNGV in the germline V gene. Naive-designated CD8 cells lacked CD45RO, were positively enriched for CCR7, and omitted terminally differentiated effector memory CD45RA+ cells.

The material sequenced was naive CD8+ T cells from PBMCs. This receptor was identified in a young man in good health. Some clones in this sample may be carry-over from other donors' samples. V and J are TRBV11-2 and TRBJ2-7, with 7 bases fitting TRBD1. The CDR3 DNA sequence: TGTGCCAGCAGCTCGGACAGGAGACCCTACGAGCAGTACTTC. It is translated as CASSSDRRPYEQYF.